The clone carrying this TCR beta chain was detected a few times. What it recognizes is unknown. This CDR3 contains 15 residues. V gave up 2 bases and J gave up 2 bases, with 13 bases separating them. CDR1 SGHAT and CDR2 FQNNGV come from the germline V gene. These data originate in a study of identical twins. Study outcomes and limitations: Models underestimated TCR alpha sharing (out-of-frame) in monozygotic twins.

TCRdb re-derived calls from the 5' RACE reads in MiXCR, one entry per CDR3 protein. The table lists a few hundred thousand distinct CDR3 sequences, roughly 8% of them singletons. The same sample was also used in a study of yellow fever vaccine responses in identical twins. That paper adds: The authors reported partly convergent, partly personalized vaccine responses in identical twins.

The clonotype was recovered from a woman between 18 and 29 years old in good health. The source material was CD8+ T cells sorted from blood. V usage is TRBV11-2 and J usage is TRBJ2-7; tentatively, D is TRBD2 (5 bases). The DNA of the CDR3 is TGTGCCAGCAGCTTAATACGGGATTCGACCTACGAGCAGTACTTC. Protein: CASSLIRDSTYEQYF.